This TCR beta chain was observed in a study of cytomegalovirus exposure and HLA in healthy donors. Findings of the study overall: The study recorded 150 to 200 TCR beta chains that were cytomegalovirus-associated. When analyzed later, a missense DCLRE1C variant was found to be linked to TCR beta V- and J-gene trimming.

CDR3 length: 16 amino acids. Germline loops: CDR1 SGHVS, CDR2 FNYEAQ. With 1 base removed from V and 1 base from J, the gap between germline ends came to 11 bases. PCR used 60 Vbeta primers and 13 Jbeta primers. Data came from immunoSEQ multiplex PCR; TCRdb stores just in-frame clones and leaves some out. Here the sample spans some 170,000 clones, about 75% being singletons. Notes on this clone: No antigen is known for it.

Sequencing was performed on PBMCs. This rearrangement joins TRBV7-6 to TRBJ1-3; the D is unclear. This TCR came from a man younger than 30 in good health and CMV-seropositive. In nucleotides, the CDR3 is TGTGCCAGCAGCTTAGGGAGGGATTGGTCTGGAAACACCATATATTTT. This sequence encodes CASSLGRDWSGNTIYF. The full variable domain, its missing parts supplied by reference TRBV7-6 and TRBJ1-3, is GAGVSQSPRYKVTKRGQDVALRCDPISGHVSLYWYRQALGQGPEFLTYFNYEAQQDKSGLPNDRFSAERPEGSISTLTIQRTEQRDSAMYRCASSLGRDWSGNTIYFGEGSWLTVV.